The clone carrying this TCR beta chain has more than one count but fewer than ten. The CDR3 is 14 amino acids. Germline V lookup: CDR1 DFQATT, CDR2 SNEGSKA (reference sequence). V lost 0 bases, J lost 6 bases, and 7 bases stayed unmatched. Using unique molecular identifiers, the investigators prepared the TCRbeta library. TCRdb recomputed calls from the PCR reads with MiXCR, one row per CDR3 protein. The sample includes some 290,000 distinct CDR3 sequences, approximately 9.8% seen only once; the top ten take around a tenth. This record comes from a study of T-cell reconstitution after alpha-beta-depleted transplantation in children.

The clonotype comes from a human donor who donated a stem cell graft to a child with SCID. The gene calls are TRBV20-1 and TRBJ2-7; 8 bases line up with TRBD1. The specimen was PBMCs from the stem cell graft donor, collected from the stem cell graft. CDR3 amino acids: CSARDLTGVTEQYF. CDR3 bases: TGCAGTGCTAGAGATCTGACAGGGGTGACCGAGCAGTACTTC.